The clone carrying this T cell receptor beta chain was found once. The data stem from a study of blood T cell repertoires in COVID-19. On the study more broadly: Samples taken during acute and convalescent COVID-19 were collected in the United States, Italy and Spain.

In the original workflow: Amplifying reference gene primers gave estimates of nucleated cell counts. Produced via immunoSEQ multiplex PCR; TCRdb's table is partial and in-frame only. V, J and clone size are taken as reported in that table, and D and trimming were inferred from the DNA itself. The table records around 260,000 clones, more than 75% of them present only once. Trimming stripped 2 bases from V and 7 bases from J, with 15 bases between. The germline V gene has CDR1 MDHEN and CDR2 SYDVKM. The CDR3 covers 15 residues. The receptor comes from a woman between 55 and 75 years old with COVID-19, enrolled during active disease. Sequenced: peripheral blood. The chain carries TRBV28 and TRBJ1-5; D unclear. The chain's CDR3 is CASSLEPGSGQPQHF. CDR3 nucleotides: TGTGCCAGCAGTTTAGAACCGGGTTCCGGGCAGCCCCAGCATTTT.